The T cell receptor (beta chain) described here comes from a study of blood T cell repertoires in COVID-19. Turning to the study itself: Acute and convalescent COVID-19 specimens originated in the United States, Italy and Spain. T cells, B-cell-depleted T cells, or PBMCs supplied cDNA or gDNA.

Profiled with immunoSEQ multiplex PCR; TCRdb holds only in-frame clones, not every one. Of 350,000 to 450,000 clones in the sample, nearly 90% are singletons; the top ten hold 1.4%. The CDR3 extends over 12 amino acids. CDR1 is LGHDT, CDR2 YNNKEL, per germline (reference sequence). V gave up 6 bases and J gave up 8 bases; unmatched junction bases: 5. Enrolled through a virtual design, the participants were between about 18 and 100 years of age and came from fewer than 30 US areas. Each participant's cohort was designated according to participant-reported clinical history. Sample: PBMCs or T cells enriched from blood (not recorded which). The V call is TRBV3-1 (or the pseudogene TRBV3-2), the J call TRBJ1-2; 8 bases line up with TRBD1. This sequence was found in a woman aged 18-30 years who had been exposed to COVID-19. The CDR3 DNA is TGTGCCAGCAGACGACAGGGGCTCGGCTACACCTTC. This codes for CASRRQGLGYTF.